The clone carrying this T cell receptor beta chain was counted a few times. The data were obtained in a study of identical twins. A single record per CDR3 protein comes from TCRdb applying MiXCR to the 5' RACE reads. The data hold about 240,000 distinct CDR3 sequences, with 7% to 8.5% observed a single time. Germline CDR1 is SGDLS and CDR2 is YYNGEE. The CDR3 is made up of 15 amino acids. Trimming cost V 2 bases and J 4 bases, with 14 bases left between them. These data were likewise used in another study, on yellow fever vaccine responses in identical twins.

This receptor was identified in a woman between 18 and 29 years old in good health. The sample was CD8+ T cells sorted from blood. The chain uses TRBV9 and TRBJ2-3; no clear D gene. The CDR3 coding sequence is TGTGCCAGCAGCGTCTACTTAAGCTACGCAGATACGCAGTATTTT. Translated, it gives CASSVYLSYADTQYF.